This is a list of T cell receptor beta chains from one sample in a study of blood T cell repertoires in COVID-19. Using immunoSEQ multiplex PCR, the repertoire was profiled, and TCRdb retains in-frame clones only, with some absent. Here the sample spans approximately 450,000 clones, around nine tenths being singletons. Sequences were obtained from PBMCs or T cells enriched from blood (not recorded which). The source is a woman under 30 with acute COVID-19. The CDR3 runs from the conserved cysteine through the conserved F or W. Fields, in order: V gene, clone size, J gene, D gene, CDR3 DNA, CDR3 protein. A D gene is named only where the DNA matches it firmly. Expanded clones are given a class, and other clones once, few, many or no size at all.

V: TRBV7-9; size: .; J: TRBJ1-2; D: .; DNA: TGTGCCAGCAGCTTAGAGAGTAACTATGGCTACACCTTC; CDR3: CASSLESNYGYTF
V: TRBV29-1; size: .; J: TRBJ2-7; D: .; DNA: TGCAGCACCCTAGAGGACTCCTACGAGCAGTACTTC; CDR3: CSTLEDSYEQYF
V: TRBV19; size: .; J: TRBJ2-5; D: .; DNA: TGTGCCAGTAGTATAGCCCGGGAGACCCAGTACTTC; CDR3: CASSIARETQYF
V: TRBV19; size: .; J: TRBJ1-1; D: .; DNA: TGTGCCAGTAGTATGGGAGGAACTGAAGCTTTCTTT; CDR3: CASSMGGTEAFF
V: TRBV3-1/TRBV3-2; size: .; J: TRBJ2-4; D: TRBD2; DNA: TGTGCCAGCCGTAGCGGGGGGGTTGGCATTCAGTACTTC; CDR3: CASRSGGVGIQYF
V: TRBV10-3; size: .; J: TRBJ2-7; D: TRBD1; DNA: TGTGCCATCAGTAGAGCAGGGGGAGCCTACGAGCAGTACTTC; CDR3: CAISRAGGAYEQYF
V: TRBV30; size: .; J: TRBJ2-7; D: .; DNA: TGTGCCTGGAGCACAGACAGGACCTCCTACGAGCAGTACTTC; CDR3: CAWSTDRTSYEQYF
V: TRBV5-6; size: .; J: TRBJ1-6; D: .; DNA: TGTGCCAGCAGCTTGGACACAGGCTCCTATAATTCACCCCTCCACTTT; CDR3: CASSLDTGSYNSPLHF
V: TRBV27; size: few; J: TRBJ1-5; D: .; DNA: TGTGCCACCGGGGGTGGTCAGCCCCAGCATTTT; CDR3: CATGGGQPQHF
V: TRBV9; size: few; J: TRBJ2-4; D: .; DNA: TGTGCCAGCAGCCCTCTGGGGGGAGCGGAAGGAAACATTCAGTACTTC; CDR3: CASSPLGGAEGNIQYF
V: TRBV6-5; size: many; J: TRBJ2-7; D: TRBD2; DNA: TGTGCCAGCAGGAAACTAGCGGGTCCCTACGAGCAGTACTTC; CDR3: CASRKLAGPYEQYF
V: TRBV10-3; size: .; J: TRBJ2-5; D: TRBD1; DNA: TGTGCCATCAGTGAGGGGGACAGGGGACCACAAGAGACCCAGTACTTC; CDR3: CAISEGDRGPQETQYF
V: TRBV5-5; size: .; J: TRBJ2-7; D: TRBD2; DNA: TGTGCCAGCAGCCAGGGCGGGACTAGCGGGGCTTACGAGCAGTACTTC; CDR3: CASSQGGTSGAYEQYF
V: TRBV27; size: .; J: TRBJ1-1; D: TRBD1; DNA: TGTGCCAGCAGTTTAGGACAGGGGGCCACTGAAGCTTTCTTT; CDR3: CASSLGQGATEAFF
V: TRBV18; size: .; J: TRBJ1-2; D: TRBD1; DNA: TGTGCCAGCTCACCCCCTTCGACAGGGGCCTATGGCTACACCTTC; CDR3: CASSPPSTGAYGYTF
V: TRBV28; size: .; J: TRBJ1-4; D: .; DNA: TGTGCCAGCAGTTTGTCCGACAGACATGAAAAACTGTTTTTT; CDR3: CASSLSDRHEKLFF
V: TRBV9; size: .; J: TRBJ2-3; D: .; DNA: TGTGCCAGCAGCGTAGAACTACTCACAGATACGCAGTATTTT; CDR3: CASSVELLTDTQYF
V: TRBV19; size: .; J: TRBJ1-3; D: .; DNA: TGTGCCAGTCGGCGGAACACCATATATTTT; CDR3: CASRRNTIYF